Each of the 22 T cell receptor beta chains below was sequenced from the same sample in a study of T-cell reconstitution after alpha-beta-depleted transplantation in children. Unique molecular identifiers were incorporated during preparation of the TCRbeta library. TCRdb recomputed calls from the PCR reads with MiXCR, one row per CDR3 protein. The table shows hundreds of thousands of distinct CDR3 sequences, with about a sixth occurring only once. Sequenced material: PBMCs, mostly from graft donor cells, taken 360 days after TCRalphabeta/CD19-depleted stem cell transplant. All receptors derive from a boy under two years old who had a stem cell transplant for Wiskott-Aldrich syndrome, so the T cells may come from the graft donor.

This chain uses TRBV3-1 with TRBJ2-1, with D perhaps TRBD2 (5 bases). Germline V gene lookup returns CDR1 LGHDT and CDR2 YNNKEL (reference sequence). The ends were cut back, 4 bases at V and 0 bases at J, with 13 bases in the middle. The CDR3 totals 16 residues. CDR3 region: CASSLRGYPSYNEQFF. In DNA, the CDR3 is TGTGCCAGCAGCCTCCGAGGGTACCCCTCCTACAATGAGCAGTTCTTC.

This clonotype is a singleton in its sample. The genes are TRBV2 and TRBJ2-7; possible D gene TRBD1, 8 bases. Looked up from germline, CDR1 is SNHLY and CDR2 is FYNNEI. This CDR3 spans 15 amino acids. V lost 6 bases, J lost 6 bases, and 21 bases lay in between. CDR3 sequence reads: CASRNRTGRASEQYF. Written as DNA, the CDR3 is TGTGCCAGCAGGAACCGGACAGGGAGGGCTTCCGAGCAGTACTTC.

This clonotype turned up a few times. The J gene is TRBJ2-1, the V gene TRBV10-3, with D maybe TRBD1 (6 bases). Trimming cost V 6 bases and J 10 bases, with 19 bases left between them. In germline, CDR1 is ENHRY, CDR2 SYGVKD. The CDR3 runs 14 residues. DNA for the CDR3: TGTGCCATCAGGATAGAATTACAGGGTTTCGAGCAGTTCTTC. Its protein is CAIRIELQGFEQFF.

This clonotype was seen only a few times. The chain's CDR3 is CAISESRQDLGYTF. The CDR3 nucleotides are TGTGCCATCAGTGAATCGAGACAGGACCTCGGCTACACCTTC. The chain is built from TRBV10-3 and TRBJ1-2, with a tentative D call TRBD1 (6 bases). The CDR3 covers 14 residues. Germline assignment: CDR1 ENHRY and CDR2 SYGVKD. Trimming left V 3 bases short and J 8 bases short, with 16 bases between.

Concerning this clonotype itself: This CDR3 is missing its conserved last phenylalanine or tryptophan, likely due to a read error. The chain combines TRBV18 with TRBJ2-3; TRBD1 might be the D (6 bases). The CDR3 consists of 13 residues. Germline loops: CDR1 KGHSH, CDR2 LQKENI. With 3 bases removed from V and 9 bases from J, the gap between germline ends came to 13 bases. Here the CDR3 DNA reads TGTGCCAGCTCACCTATACAGGGACCGACGCAGTATTAT. Residues: CASSPIQGPTQYY.

This clonotype has only a few counts. The V gene is TRBV12-3 or TRBV12-4, the J gene TRBJ1-1; D unresolved. V was shortened by 3 bases and J by 5 bases, with 7 bases between the two germline ends. This CDR3 is 12 amino acids long. The CDR3 DNA reads as TGTGCCAGCAGTTTTCAGGAAACTGAAGCTTTCTTT. Residues: CASSFQETEAFF.

V and J are TRBV12-3 or TRBV12-4 and TRBJ2-1; possibly TRBD1 for D (6 bases). This CDR3 is built from 12 residues. V was shortened by 7 bases and J by 12 bases, with 16 bases between the two germline ends. CDR3 region: CASITRLGAQFF. CDR3 sequence (DNA): TGTGCCAGCATCACCCGACTGGGGGCGCAGTTCTTC.

This chain connects TRBV27 to TRBJ2-3; D is ambiguous. CDR3 length equals 16 residues. Trimming shortened V by 3 bases and J by 6 bases, and 19 bases separated the two germline ends. CDR1 is MNHEY, CDR2 SMNVEV, per germline (reference sequence). In DNA form, the CDR3 reads TGTGCCAGCAGTTTGATCCATGCGACCGGTATGGATACGCAGTATTTT. It encodes CASSLIHATGMDTQYF.

This chain connects TRBV29-1 to TRBJ2-5; D uncertain. The CDR3 length is 11 residues. Trimming removed 4 bases from V and 8 bases from J, with 11 bases in between. The germline CDR1 and CDR2 sequences are SQVTM and ANQGSEA. CDR3 coding DNA: TGCAGCGTTGTTCCTTTAGAAACCCAGTACTTC. It yields the protein CSVVPLETQYF.

The count of this clonotype is one. The chain joins TRBV13 to TRBJ2-5; 11 positions match TRBD2. CDR3 length: 16 residues. The ends lost 5 bases at V and 5 bases at J; junction bases unmatched: 10. Germline CDR1 reads PRHDT; CDR2 reads FYEKMQ (reference sequence). In nucleotides, the CDR3 is TGTGCCAGCAGCACTGGGACTAGCGGATATGGGGAGACCCAGTACTTC. Its protein is CASSTGTSGYGETQYF.

The chain carries TRBV20-1 and TRBJ2-7; 9 bases are shared with TRBD2. This CDR3 has 15 amino acids. Germline values: CDR1 DFQATT, CDR2 SNEGSKA (reference sequence). V gave up 3 bases and J gave up 2 bases; unmatched junction bases: 8. Here the CDR3 DNA reads TGCAGTGCTAGGCCCCCTAGCGGGGAGGCCTACGAGCAGTACTTC. Encoded protein: CSARPPSGEAYEQYF.

This clonotype was seen a handful of times. V gene TRBV29-1 combines with J gene TRBJ2-5; the D call may be TRBD1 or TRBD2 (5 bases each). V lost 6 bases, J lost 2 bases, and 16 bases lay in between. This CDR3 has 14 residues. The V gene's germline CDR1 is SQVTM and CDR2 ANQGSEA. The CDR3 region is CSVRVDSLQETQYF. The CDR3 region has the DNA TGCAGCGTGCGGGTCGACAGTCTACAAGAGACCCAGTACTTC.

The chain joins TRBV11-2 to TRBJ2-1; 10 bases match TRBD2. This CDR3 has 19 residues. The ends lost 5 bases at V and 0 bases at J; junction bases unmatched: 13. The germline gives CDR1 SGHAT, CDR2 FQNNGV. In DNA form, the CDR3 reads TGTGCCAGCAGCATCACCGGGACTAGCGCTTTTTACTCCTACAATGAGCAGTTCTTC. Translating it yields CASSITGTSAFYSYNEQFF. The whole variable domain, filled in from reference TRBV11-2 and TRBJ2-1, reads EAGVAQSPRYKIIEKRQSVAFWCNPISGHATLYWYQQILGQGPKLLIQFQNNGVVDDSQLPKDRFSAERLKGVDSTLKIQPAKLEDSAVYLCASSITGTSAFYSYNEQFFGPGTRLTVL.

This clonotype has only a few counts. The chain recombines TRBV11-2 with TRBJ2-7, with D hard to call. V was pared by 1 base and J by 0 bases, with 16 bases between. The CDR3 consists of 17 residues. The germline CDR1 and CDR2 sequences are SGHAT and FQNNGV. Written as DNA, the CDR3 is TGTGCCAGCAGCTTAGTTGGCCCGACCCGTACCTCCTACGAGCAGTACTTC. Translated, it gives CASSLVGPTRTSYEQYF. Together with reference TRBV11-2 and TRBJ2-7, the CDR3 gives the full variable domain: EAGVAQSPRYKIIEKRQSVAFWCNPISGHATLYWYQQILGQGPKLLIQFQNNGVVDDSQLPKDRFSAERLKGVDSTLKIQPAKLEDSAVYLCASSLVGPTRTSYEQYFGPGTRLTVT.

This clonotype was seen more than once but under ten times. The chain has TRBV20-1 and TRBJ1-2; possibly TRBD1 for D (6 bases). V was trimmed by 0 bases and J by 1 base, leaving 9 bases between them. Germline CDR1 is DFQATT and CDR2 is SNEGSKA (reference sequence). The CDR3 runs to 14 residues. The CDR3 protein is CSARETGINYGYTF. In DNA, the CDR3 is TGCAGTGCTAGAGAGACAGGAATTAACTATGGCTACACCTTC.

The chain is built from TRBV20-1 and TRBJ2-7; 8 bases are shared with TRBD1. V shed 4 bases and J 3 bases; nucleotides not matched to a gene: 5. CDR1 and CDR2 from the germline V gene are DFQATT and SNEGSKA (reference sequence). This CDR3 is 13 amino acids long. The CDR3 nucleotides are TGCAGTGCTATGGGACAGGTCTACTACGAGCAGTACTTC. Protein sequence: CSAMGQVYYEQYF.

This clonotype was seen more than once but under ten times. The rearrangement uses TRBV6-5 and TRBJ2-1; 10 bases are a match to TRBD2. CDR1 and CDR2 from the germline V gene are MNHEY and SVGAGI. The CDR3 runs 16 residues. V lost 0 bases to trimming and J lost 4 bases; unmatched junction nucleotides: 3. CDR3 residues: CASSYSKTSGYNEQFF. DNA for the CDR3: TGTGCCAGCAGTTACTCGAAGACTAGCGGGTACAATGAGCAGTTCTTC.

This clonotype has a handful of counts. The chain joins TRBV2 to TRBJ2-3; the match to TRBD1 covers 9 bases. This CDR3 region has 14 residues. Trimming at V came to 5 bases and at J to 4 bases, leaving 4 bases not matched to a gene. Germline CDR1 SNHLY, CDR2 FYNNEI. CDR3 protein: CASSRTGVADTQYF. The CDR3 bases are TGTGCCAGCAGTAGGACAGGGGTGGCAGATACGCAGTATTTT.

This clonotype was counted many times. The chain couples TRBV24-1 to TRBJ2-7; D gene ambiguous. Trimming removed 4 bases from V and 0 bases from J, with 9 bases in between. The CDR3 is 14 residues long. Per the germline V gene, CDR1 is KGHDR and CDR2 is SFDVKD. The CDR3: CATSDPTRSYEQYF. The CDR3, as DNA: TGTGCCACCAGTGACCCGACTCGCTCCTACGAGCAGTACTTC.

The chain joins TRBV4-1 to TRBJ2-7; D is uncertain. This CDR3 is 14 amino acids long. V lost 2 bases, J lost 3 bases, and 11 bases lay in between. Germline CDR1 is MGHRA and CDR2 is YSYEKL. CDR3: CASSQIDTDYEQYF. CDR3 sequence (DNA): TGCGCCAGCAGCCAAATCGACACGGACTACGAGCAGTACTTC.

This sequence joins TRBV10-3 and TRBJ2-5; TRBD1 agrees at 9 bases. V was pared by 11 bases and J by 3 bases, with 7 bases of the junction left unmatched. The CDR3 consists of 13 residues. The germline gives CDR1 ENHRY, CDR2 SYGVKD. Here the CDR3 DNA reads TGTGCCTCAAACAGGGGGCTTAAAGAGACCCAGTACTTC. Translation gives CASNRGLKETQYF.

The chain carries TRBV6-2 or TRBV6-3 and TRBJ1-2; unclear D gene. Germline V CDR1 and CDR2: MNHEY, SVGEGT. V lost 7 bases and J lost 2, with 11 bases in between. This CDR3 region has 13 residues. The CDR3 DNA follows: TGTGCCAGCACCCTCTCCGGGAACTATGGCTACACCTTC. Amino acid sequence: CASTLSGNYGYTF.